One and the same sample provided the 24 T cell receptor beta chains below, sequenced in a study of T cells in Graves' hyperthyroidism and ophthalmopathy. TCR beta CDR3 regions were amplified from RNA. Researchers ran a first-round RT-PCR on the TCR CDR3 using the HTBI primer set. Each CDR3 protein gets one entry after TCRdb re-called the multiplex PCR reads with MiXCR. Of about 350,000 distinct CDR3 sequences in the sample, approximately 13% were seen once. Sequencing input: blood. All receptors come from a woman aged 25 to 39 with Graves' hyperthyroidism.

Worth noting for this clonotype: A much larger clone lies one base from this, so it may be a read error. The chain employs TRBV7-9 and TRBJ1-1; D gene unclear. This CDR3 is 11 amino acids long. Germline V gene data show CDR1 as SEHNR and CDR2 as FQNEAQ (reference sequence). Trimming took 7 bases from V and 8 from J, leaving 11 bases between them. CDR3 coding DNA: TGTGCCAGCATCCCCGACCCCGAAGCTTTCTTT. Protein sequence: CASIPDPEAFF.

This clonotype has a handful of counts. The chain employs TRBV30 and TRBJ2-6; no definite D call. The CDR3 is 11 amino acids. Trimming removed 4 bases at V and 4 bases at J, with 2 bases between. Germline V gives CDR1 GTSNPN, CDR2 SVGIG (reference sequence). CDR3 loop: CAWNGANVLTF. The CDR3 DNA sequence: TGTGCCTGGAACGGGGCCAACGTCCTGACTTTC.

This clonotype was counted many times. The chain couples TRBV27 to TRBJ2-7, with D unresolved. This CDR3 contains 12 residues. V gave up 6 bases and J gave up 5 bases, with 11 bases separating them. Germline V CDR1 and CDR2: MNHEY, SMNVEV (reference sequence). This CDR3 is CASRPTWNEQYF. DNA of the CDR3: TGTGCCAGCAGACCCACTTGGAACGAGCAGTACTTC.

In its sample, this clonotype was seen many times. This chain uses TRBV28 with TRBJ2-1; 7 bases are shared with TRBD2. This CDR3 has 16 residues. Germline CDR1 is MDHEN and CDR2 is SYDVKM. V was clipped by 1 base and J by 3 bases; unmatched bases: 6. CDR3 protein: CASSLSSSGNYNEQFF. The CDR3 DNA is TGTGCCAGCAGTTTATCCTCTAGCGGAAACTACAATGAGCAGTTCTTC.

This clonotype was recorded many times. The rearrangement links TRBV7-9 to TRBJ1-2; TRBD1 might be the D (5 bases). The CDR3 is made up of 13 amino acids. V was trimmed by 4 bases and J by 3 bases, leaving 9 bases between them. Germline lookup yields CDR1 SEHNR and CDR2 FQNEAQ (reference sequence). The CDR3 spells CASSYPGDYGYTF. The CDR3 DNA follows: TGTGCCAGCAGCTACCCGGGGGACTATGGCTACACCTTC.

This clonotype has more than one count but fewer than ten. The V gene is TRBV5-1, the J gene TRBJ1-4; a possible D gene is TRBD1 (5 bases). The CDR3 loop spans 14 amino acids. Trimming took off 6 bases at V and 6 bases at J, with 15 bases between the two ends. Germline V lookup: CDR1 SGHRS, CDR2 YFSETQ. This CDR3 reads CASKNQGLDEKLFF. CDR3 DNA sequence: TGCGCCAGCAAGAATCAGGGTCTTGATGAAAAACTGTTTTTT.

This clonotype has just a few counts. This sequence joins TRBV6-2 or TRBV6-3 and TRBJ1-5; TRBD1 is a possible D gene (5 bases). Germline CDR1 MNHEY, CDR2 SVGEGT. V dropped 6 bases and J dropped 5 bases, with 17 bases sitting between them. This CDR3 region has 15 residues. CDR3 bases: TGTGCCAGCAGCCCAGGACCTGGGGGGGATCAGCCCCAGCATTTT. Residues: CASSPGPGGDQPQHF.

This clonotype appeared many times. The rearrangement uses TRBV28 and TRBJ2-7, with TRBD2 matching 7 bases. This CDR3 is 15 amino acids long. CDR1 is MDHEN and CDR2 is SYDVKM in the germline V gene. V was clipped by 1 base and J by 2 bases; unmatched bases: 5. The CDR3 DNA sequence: TGTGCCAGCAGTTTATATGGCGGGAGAGCCTACGAGCAGTACTTC. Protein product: CASSLYGGRAYEQYF.

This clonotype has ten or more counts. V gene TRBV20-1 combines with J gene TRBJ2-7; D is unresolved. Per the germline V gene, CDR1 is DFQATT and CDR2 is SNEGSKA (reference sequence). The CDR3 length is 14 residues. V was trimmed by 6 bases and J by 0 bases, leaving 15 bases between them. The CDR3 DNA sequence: TGCAGTGCCGACAACGGTCCGAGCTCCTACGAGCAGTACTTC. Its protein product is CSADNGPSSYEQYF.

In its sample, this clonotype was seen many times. The CDR3 DNA is TGCAGTGCCCAGAGACAGGGTAAAAATTCACCCCTCCACTTT. This translates into CSAQRQGKNSPLHF. This rearrangement joins TRBV20-1 to TRBJ1-6; 7 bases match TRBD1. Germline loops: CDR1 DFQATT, CDR2 SNEGSKA (reference sequence). V gave up 6 bases and J gave up 7 bases; unmatched junction bases: 9. The CDR3 length is 14 residues.

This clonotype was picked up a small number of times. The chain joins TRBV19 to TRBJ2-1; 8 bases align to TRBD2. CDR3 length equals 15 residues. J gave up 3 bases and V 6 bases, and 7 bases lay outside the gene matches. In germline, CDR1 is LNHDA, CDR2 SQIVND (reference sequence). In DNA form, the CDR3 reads TGTGCCAGTAGAGATAGCGGGACGTTCTACAATGAGCAGTTCTTC. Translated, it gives CASRDSGTFYNEQFF.

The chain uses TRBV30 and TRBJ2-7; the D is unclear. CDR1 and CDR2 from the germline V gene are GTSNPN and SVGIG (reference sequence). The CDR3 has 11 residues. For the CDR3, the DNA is TGTGTTGGGCAGGCGGTCTACGAGCAGTACTTC. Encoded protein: CVGQAVYEQYF.

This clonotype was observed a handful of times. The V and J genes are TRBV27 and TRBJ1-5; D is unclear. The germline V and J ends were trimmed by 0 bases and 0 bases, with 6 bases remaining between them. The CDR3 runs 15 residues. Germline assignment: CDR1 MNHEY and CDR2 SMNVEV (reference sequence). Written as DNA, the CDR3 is TGTGCCAGCAGTTTATCGACGGTTAGCAATCAGCCCCAGCATTTT. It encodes CASSLSTVSNQPQHF.

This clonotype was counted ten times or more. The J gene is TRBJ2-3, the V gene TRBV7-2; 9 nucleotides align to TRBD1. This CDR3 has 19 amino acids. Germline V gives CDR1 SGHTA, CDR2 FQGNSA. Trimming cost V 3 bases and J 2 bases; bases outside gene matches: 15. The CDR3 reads CASSFRGRGQGGTTDTQYF. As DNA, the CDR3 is TGTGCCAGCAGCTTCCGCGGGCGGGGACAGGGTGGGACCACAGATACGCAGTATTTT.

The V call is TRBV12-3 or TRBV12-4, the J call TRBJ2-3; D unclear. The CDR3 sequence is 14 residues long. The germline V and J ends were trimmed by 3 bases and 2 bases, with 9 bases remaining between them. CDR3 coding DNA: TGTGCCAGCAGTTTCGACAAACTCACAGATACGCAGTATTTT. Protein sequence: CASSFDKLTDTQYF.

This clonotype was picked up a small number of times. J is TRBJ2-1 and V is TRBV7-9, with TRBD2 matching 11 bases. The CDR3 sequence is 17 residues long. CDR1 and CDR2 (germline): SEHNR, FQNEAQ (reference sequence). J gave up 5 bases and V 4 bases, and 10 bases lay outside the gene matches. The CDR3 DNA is TGTGCCAGCAGCTCATCTCCGGGACTAGCGGAGAACAATGAGCAGTTCTTC. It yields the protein CASSSSPGLAENNEQFF.

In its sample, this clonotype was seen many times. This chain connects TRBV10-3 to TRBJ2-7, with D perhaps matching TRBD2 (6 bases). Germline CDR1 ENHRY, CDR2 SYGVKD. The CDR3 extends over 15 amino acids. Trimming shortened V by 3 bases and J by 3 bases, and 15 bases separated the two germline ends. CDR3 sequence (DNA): TGTGCCATCAGTGACCATCGGGGGACCCTCTACGAGCAGTACTTC. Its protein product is CAISDHRGTLYEQYF.

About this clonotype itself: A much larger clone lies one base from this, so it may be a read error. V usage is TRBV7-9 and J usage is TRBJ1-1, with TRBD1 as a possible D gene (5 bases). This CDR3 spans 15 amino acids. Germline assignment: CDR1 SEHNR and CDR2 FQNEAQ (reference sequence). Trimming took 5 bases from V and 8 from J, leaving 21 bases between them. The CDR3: CASSRARGGRKEAFF. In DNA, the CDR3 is TGTGCCAGCAGCCGGGCGAGGGGCGGAAGAAAAGAAGCTTTCTTT.

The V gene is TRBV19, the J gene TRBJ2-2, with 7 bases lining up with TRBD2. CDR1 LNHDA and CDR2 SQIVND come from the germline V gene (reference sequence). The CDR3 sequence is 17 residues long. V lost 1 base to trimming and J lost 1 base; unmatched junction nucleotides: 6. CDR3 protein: CASSIGPLAGNTGELFF. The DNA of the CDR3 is TGTGCCAGTAGTATAGGACCATTAGCGGGGAACACCGGGGAGCTGTTTTTT.

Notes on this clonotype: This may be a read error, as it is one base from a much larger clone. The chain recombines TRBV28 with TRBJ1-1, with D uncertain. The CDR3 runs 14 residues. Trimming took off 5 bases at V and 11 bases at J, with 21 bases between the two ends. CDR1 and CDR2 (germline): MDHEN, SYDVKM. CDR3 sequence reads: CASSLLSVRVGAFF. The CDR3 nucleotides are TGTGCCAGCAGTCTTCTATCAGTCCGGGTCGGGGCTTTCTTT. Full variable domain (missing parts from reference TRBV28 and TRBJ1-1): DVKVTQSSRYLVKRTGEKVFLECVQDMDHENMFWYRQDPGLGLRLIYFSYDVKMKEKGDIPEGYSVSREKKERFSLILESASTNQTSMYLCASSLLSVRVGAFFGQGTRLTVV.

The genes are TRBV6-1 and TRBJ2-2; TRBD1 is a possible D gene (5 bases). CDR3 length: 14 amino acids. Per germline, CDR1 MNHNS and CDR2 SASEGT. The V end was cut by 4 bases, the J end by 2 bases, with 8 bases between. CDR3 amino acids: CASSGGVNTGELFF. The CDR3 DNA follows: TGTGCCAGCAGTGGGGGCGTTAACACCGGGGAGCTGTTTTTT.

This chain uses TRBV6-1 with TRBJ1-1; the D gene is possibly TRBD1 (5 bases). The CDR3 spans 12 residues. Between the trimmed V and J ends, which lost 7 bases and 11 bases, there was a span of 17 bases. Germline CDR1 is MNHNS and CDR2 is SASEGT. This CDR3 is CASIASLGDAFF. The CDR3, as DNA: TGTGCCAGCATCGCCTCTTTGGGGGACGCTTTCTTT.

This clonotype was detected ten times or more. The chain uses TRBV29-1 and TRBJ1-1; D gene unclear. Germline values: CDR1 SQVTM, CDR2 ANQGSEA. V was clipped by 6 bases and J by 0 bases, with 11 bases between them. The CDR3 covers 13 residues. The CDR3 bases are TGCAGCGTGGCAGGACGTATGAACACTGAAGCTTTCTTT. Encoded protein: CSVAGRMNTEAFF.

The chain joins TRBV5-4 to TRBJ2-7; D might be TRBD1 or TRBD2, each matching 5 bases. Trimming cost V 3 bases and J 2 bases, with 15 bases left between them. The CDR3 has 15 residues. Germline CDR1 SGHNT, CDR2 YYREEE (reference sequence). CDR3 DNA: TGTGCCAGCAGCTCCCCTTGGCCGGGACCCTACGAGCAGTACTTC. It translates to CASSSPWPGPYEQYF.